This TCR beta chain is drawn from a study of cytomegalovirus exposure and HLA in healthy donors. Regarding the study as a whole: Later analysis identified several of the most significant clusters that appeared linked to common viral pathogens.

Vbeta (60) and Jbeta (13) primers were used in the PCR. Sequencing was performed with immunoSEQ multiplex PCR; in TCRdb, only in-frame clones are kept and a portion is missing. Among about 120,000 clones listed, 80% were seen once. Germline V lookup: CDR1 SGHAT, CDR2 FQDESV (reference sequence). V was shortened by 4 bases and J by 9 bases, with 13 bases between the two germline ends. The CDR3 runs to 13 residues. With respect to this clone: Its antigen remains unidentified.

This chain connects TRBV11-1 to TRBJ2-1; D remains unclear. Sequencing used PBMCs. The receptor comes from a woman aged 60-75 years in good health and CMV-seropositive. CDR3 loop: CASSSKLYGEQFF. CDR3 nucleotide sequence: TGTGCCAGCAGCTCCAAGCTATACGGTGAGCAGTTCTTC.